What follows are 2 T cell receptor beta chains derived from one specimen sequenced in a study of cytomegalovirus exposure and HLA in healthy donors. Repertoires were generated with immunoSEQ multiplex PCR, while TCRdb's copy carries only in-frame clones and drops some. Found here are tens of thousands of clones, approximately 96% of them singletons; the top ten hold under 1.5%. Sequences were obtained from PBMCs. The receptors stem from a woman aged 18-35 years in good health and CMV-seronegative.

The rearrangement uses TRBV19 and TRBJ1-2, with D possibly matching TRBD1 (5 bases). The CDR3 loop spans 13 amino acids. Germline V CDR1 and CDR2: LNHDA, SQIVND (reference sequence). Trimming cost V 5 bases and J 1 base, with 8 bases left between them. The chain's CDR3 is CASSVDSNYGYTF. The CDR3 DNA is TGTGCCAGTAGTGTCGACAGTAACTATGGCTACACCTTC.

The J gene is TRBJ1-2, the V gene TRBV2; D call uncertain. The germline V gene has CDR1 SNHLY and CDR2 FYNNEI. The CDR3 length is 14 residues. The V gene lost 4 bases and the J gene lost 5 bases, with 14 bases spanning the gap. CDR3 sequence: CASSVVTEIYGYTF. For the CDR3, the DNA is TGTGCCAGCAGTGTAGTAACAGAAATTTATGGCTACACCTTC. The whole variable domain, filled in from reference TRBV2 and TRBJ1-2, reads EPEVTQTPSHQVTQMGQEVILRCVPISNHLYFYWYRQILGQKVEFLVSFYNNEISEKSEIFDDQFSVERPDGSNFTLKIRSTKLEDSAMYFCASSVVTEIYGYTFGSGTRLTVV.